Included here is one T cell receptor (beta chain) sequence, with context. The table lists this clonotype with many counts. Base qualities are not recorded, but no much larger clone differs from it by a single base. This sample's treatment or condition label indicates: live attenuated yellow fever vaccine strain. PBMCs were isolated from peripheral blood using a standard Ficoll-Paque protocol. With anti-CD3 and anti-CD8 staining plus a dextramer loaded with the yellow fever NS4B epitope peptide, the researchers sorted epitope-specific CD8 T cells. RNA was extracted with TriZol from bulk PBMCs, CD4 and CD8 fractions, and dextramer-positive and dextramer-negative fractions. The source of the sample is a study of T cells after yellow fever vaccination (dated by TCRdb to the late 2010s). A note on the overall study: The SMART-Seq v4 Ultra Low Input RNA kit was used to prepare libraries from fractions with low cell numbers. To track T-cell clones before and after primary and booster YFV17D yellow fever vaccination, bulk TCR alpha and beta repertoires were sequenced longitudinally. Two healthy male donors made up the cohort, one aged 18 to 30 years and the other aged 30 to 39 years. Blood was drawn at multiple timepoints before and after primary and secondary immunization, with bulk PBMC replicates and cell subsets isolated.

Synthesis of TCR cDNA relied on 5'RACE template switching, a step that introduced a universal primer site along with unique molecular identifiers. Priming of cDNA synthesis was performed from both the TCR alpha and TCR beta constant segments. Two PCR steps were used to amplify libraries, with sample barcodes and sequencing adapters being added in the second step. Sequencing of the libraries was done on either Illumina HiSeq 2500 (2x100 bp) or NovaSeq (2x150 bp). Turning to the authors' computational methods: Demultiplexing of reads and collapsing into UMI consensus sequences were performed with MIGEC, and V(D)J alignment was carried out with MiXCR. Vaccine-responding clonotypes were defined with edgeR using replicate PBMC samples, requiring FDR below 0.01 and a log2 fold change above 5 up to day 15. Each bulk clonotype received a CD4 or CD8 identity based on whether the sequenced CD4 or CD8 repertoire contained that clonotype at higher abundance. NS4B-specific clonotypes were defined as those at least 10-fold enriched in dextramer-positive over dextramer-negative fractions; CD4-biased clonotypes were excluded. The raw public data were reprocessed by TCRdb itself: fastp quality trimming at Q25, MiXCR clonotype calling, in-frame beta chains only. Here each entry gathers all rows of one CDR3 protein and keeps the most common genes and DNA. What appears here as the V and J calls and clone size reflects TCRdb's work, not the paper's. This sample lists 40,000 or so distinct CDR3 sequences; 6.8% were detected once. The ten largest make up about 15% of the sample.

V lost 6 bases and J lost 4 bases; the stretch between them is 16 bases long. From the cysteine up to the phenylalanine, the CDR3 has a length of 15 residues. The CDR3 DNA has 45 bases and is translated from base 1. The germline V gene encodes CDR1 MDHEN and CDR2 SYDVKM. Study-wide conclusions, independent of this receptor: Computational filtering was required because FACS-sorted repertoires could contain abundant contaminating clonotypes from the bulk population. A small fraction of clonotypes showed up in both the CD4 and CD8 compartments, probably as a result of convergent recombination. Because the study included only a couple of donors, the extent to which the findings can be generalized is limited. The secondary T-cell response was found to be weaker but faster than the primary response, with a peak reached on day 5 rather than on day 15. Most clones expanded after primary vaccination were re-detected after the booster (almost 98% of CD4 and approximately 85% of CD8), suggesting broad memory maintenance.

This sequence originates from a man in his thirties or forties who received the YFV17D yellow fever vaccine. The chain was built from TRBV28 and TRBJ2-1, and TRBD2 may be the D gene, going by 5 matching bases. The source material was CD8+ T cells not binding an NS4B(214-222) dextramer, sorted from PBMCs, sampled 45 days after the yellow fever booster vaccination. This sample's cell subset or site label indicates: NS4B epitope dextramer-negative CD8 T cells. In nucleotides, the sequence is TGTGCCAGCAGCCCTAGCACCGCCCCATACAATGAGCAGTTCTTC. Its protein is CASSPSTAPYNEQFF.